Following are 12 T cell receptor beta chains from one sample sequenced in a study of early T cells in non-severe SARS-CoV-2 infection. From the 5' RACE reads, TCRdb called clonotypes with MiXCR, one entry per CDR3 protein. The data contain about 59,000 distinct CDR3 sequences, roughly an eighth of them singletons. The material was whole blood, obtained at baseline. All receptors derive from an adult who was a healthcare worker with PCR-confirmed SARS-CoV-2 infection or an uninfected control (not recorded which).

This clonotype was recorded many times. The chain employs TRBV27 and TRBJ1-1; no firm D call. The length of the CDR3 is 13 residues. The germline V gene encodes CDR1 MNHEY and CDR2 SMNVEV (reference sequence). With 3 bases removed from V and 6 bases from J, the gap between germline ends came to 11 bases. The CDR3 region is CASSFRLSAEAFF. The CDR3 nucleotides are TGTGCCAGCAGTTTTAGACTCTCGGCTGAAGCTTTCTTT.

This clonotype was observed a handful of times. The CDR3 is CASSPSQAGGYTDTQYF. CDR3 DNA: TGTGCCAGCAGCCCATCCCAAGCGGGAGGGTACACAGATACGCAGTATTTT. The chain couples TRBV7-6 to TRBJ2-3; 10 nucleotides agree with TRBD2. V dropped 5 bases and J dropped 2; count of bases not matched to a gene: 10. This CDR3 has 17 residues. Germline CDR1 SGHVS, CDR2 FNYEAQ.

This clonotype was detected a few times. V and J are TRBV11-2 and TRBJ2-1, with 7 bases that match TRBD2. V lost 7 bases, J lost 4 bases, and 13 bases stayed unmatched. This CDR3 is 16 amino acids long. Germline loops: CDR1 SGHAT, CDR2 FQNNGV. CDR3 in DNA: TGTGCCAGCAACCCCACAGGAGCGGGAATATACAATGAGCAGTTCTTC. The encoded protein is CASNPTGAGIYNEQFF.

This clonotype was observed a few times. The J gene is TRBJ2-3, the V gene TRBV19; TRBD1 aligns across 7 bases. The V segment lost 7 bases and the J segment 0 bases; nucleotides outside the gene matches: 10. The CDR3 contains 16 residues. Germline loops: CDR1 LNHDA, CDR2 SQIVND (reference sequence). The chain's CDR3 is CASTAGGPPSTDTQYF. Here the CDR3 DNA reads TGTGCCAGTACCGCAGGGGGACCCCCTAGCACAGATACGCAGTATTTT.

This clonotype has a handful of counts. The V and J genes are TRBV12-3 or TRBV12-4 and TRBJ2-1; D not resolved. The CDR3 loop spans 10 amino acids. V lost 5 bases and J 9 bases, leaving 5 bases between the germline ends. CDR3 in DNA: TGTGCCAGCAGTATTCGTGAGCAGTTCTTC. Protein product: CASSIREQFF.

Many counts were recorded for this clonotype. The rearrangement joins TRBV7-2 to TRBJ2-3; TRBD1 is a possible D gene (6 bases). Trimming removed 6 bases at V and 4 bases at J, with 17 bases between. The length of the CDR3 is 15 residues. Germline CDR1 and CDR2: SGHTA and FQGNSA. CDR3 DNA: TGTGCCAGCAGGGACCTACAGGGTATCCCAGATACGCAGTATTTT. It yields the protein CASRDLQGIPDTQYF.

The chain links TRBV20-1 to TRBJ2-1; D not certain. V was clipped by 0 bases and J by 9 bases, with 15 bases between them. The CDR3 is 14 residues long. Germline CDR1 DFQATT, CDR2 SNEGSKA (reference sequence). The CDR3 loop reads CSARDRAGLAEQFF. The CDR3 DNA reads as TGCAGTGCTAGAGATAGGGCCGGATTGGCTGAGCAGTTCTTC.

The rearrangement links TRBV29-1 to TRBJ2-5; D is perhaps TRBD1 or TRBD2 (5 bases each). Germline CDR1 reads SQVTM; CDR2 reads ANQGSEA. The CDR3 is 13 amino acids. Trimming stripped 6 bases from V and 5 bases from J, with 16 bases between. CDR3 sequence: CSVGPTWGETQYF. The CDR3 coding sequence is TGCAGCGTCGGACCAACCTGGGGGGAGACCCAGTACTTC.

The DNA of the CDR3 is TGTGCCAGCAGCTTAGAAGGGACAGTCTATGGCTACACCTTC. Translation: CASSLEGTVYGYTF. The chain is built from TRBV7-2 and TRBJ1-2, with TRBD1 matching 7 bases. The germline CDR1 and CDR2 sequences are SGHTA and FQGNSA. This CDR3 is built from 14 residues. With 1 base clipped from V and 4 bases from J, the junction kept 3 bases outside the gene matches.

J is TRBJ1-4 and V is TRBV6-5; no reliable D call. CDR3 length: 14 residues. Trimming pared 0 bases from V and 13 bases from J, leaving 15 bases between. Germline CDR1 and CDR2: MNHEY and SVGAGI. The CDR3 region has the DNA TGTGCCAGCAGTTACTCGAAGGCGTCATCTGTACTGTTTTTT. Its translation is CASSYSKASSVLFF.

CDR3 protein: CASSPGGQGWHEQYF. In nucleotides, the CDR3 is TGTGCCAGCAGCCCCGGGGGACAGGGGTGGCACGAGCAGTACTTC. The chain is built from TRBV7-2 and TRBJ2-7; 10 bases are shared with TRBD1. Germline V lookup: CDR1 SGHTA, CDR2 FQGNSA. The V segment lost 5 bases and the J segment 5 bases; nucleotides outside the gene matches: 9. This CDR3 contains 15 residues.

The chain carries TRBV30 and TRBJ2-1; 12 nucleotides agree with TRBD2. The CDR3 is 13 residues long. The trim removed 4 bases at V and 9 bases at J, leaving 4 bases unmatched. Germline V lookup: CDR1 GTSNPN, CDR2 SVGIG (reference sequence). For the CDR3, the DNA is TGTGCCTGGAAACTAGCGGGAGGAATTGAGCAGTTCTTC. Translated, it gives CAWKLAGGIEQFF.